This T cell receptor beta chain was documented in a study of T cells in Graves' hyperthyroidism and ophthalmopathy. Study summary: Blood from the periphery was taken at initial diagnosis, before any treatment.

V gave up 5 bases and J gave up 5 bases, with 10 bases separating them. Germline V gives CDR1 MNHNS, CDR2 SASEGT. The CDR3 length is 13 residues. In its sample, this clonotype was seen many times. PBMCs came from 7.5 to 10 ml fresh peripheral blood. TCR beta CDR3 regions were amplified from RNA transcripts. The TCR CDR3 first-round RT-PCR relied on the HTBI primer set. One entry per CDR3 protein, called by TCRdb with MiXCR from the multiplex PCR reads. This table holds 400,000 to 500,000 distinct CDR3 sequences, over 12% found once. The J gene is TRBJ2-1, the V gene TRBV6-1, with D hard to call. The TCR was taken from a man between 18 and 35 years old with Graves' ophthalmopathy. The sample was blood. The CDR3 DNA reads as TGTGCCAGCAGTTTAGTGGGCCACAATGAGCAGTTCTTC. Its protein is CASSLVGHNEQFF.